Listed here are 4 T cell receptor beta chains from one sample, sequenced in a study of radiotherapy plus CTLA-4 blockade in lung cancer. Using immunoSEQ multiplex PCR, the repertoire was profiled, and TCRdb retains in-frame clones only, with some absent. The sample holds 70,000 to 85,000 clones, roughly 70% seen once. The sequenced sample was peripheral blood, obtained from a patient treated with radiotherapy plus ipilimumab. The origin of the receptors is a human donor with non-small cell lung cancer whose response to radiotherapy plus ipilimumab could not be evaluated.

This clone is a singleton in its sample. V usage is TRBV4-3 and J usage is TRBJ1-5; no clear D gene. Trimming cost V 0 bases and J 6 bases, with 9 bases left between them. Looked up from germline, CDR1 is LGHNA and CDR2 is YSLEER. The CDR3 length is 14 residues. The DNA of the CDR3 is TGCGCCAGCAGCCAAGAAATGAGCGTTCAGCCCCAGCATTTT. This sequence encodes CASSQEMSVQPQHF.

About this clone itself: The sample holds other DNA sequences that translate to the same CDR3. The V and J genes are TRBV7-6 and TRBJ2-7; 11 positions agree with TRBD1. Germline CDR1 reads SGHVS; CDR2 reads FNYEAQ. V shed 3 bases, J shed 0 bases, and the junction held 1 base outside the gene matches. The CDR3 is 15 residues long. CDR3 sequence: CASSFGTGGSYEQYF. The CDR3 DNA sequence: TGTGCCAGCAGCTTTGGGACAGGGGGCTCCTACGAGCAGTACTTC.

This chain connects TRBV27 to TRBJ2-7; 7 bases match TRBD2. The CDR3 totals 14 residues. J gave up 6 bases and V 5 bases, and 10 bases lay outside the gene matches. Germline CDR1 reads MNHEY; CDR2 reads SMNVEV (reference sequence). The CDR3 reads CASSPPGEGPEQYF. The CDR3 nucleotides read TGTGCCAGCAGTCCCCCGGGGGAGGGTCCCGAGCAGTACTTC.

The chain couples TRBV5-8 to TRBJ2-2; the D gene is possibly TRBD2 (6 bases). The germline gives CDR1 SGHTS, CDR2 YDEGEE. V shed 3 bases and J shed 6 bases, with 18 bases lying between them. The CDR3 is 16 residues long. CDR3 in amino acids: CASSWGIGRNPGELFF. CDR3 coding DNA: TGTGCCAGCAGCTGGGGGATCGGGAGAAACCCCGGGGAGCTGTTTTTT.